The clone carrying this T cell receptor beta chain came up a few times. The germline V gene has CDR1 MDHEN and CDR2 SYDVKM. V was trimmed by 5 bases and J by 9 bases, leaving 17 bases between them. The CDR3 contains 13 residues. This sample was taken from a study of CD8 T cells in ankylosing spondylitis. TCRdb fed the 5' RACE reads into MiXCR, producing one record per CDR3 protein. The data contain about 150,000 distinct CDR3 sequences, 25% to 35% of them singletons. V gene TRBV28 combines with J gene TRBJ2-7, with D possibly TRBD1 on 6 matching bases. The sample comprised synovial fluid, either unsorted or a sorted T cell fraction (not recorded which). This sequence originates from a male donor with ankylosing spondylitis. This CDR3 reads CASSLRDTVVQYF. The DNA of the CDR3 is TGTGCCAGCAGTCTTCGGGACACCGTTGTGCAGTACTTC.